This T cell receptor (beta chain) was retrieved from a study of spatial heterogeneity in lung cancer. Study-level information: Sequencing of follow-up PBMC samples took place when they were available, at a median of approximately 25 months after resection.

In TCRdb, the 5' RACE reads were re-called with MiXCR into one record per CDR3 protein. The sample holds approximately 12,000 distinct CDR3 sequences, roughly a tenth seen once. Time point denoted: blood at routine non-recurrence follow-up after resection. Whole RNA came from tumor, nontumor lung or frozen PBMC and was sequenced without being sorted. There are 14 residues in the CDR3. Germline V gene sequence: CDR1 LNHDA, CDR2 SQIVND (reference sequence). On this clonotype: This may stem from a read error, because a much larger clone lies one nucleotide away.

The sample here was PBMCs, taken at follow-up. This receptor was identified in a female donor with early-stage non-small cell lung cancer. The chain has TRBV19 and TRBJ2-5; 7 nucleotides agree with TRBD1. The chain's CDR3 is CASSIWGQQESQYF. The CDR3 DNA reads TGTGCCAGTAGTATATGGGGACAGCAAGAGTCCCAGTACTTC.